The T cell receptor beta chain under discussion was sequenced for a study of EBV T-cell therapy then PD-1 blockade in nasopharyngeal carcinoma (dated by TCRdb to about 2021). Read against the paper, the sample's treatment or condition label means: AdE1-LMPpoly-expanded autologous EBV-specific T-cell therapy followed by anti-PD-1 nivolumab. The Qiagen DNeasy Kit was used to extract genomic DNA from the sorted cells. The immunoSEQ platform was used for deep sequencing of the TCR beta chain. Concerning the study's data processing: Repertoire data analysis was performed with the immunoSEQ Analyzer software. TCRdb provides this immuneACCESS table in a form limited to in-frame rearrangements. Some clones are lacking; in checked studies, under half of them reflect an unresolved V gene, and why the rest are absent is not known. Clone size and V and J calls were adopted from that table, with D and trimming inferred from the DNA. This sample comprises about 22,000 clones, approximately 80% of them detected only once. Approximately 24% of the sample rests with the top ten.

CDR1 and CDR2 were assigned from the germline V gene (reference sequence) as MNHNY and SVGAGI. Counted from cysteine to phenylalanine, this CDR3 has 14 amino acids. The entry retains the CDR3 DNA only, 42 bases that are in frame from base 1. V and J are truncated by 5 bases and 4 bases respectively, leaving an intervening sequence of 14 bases. There are a few counts of this clone. Its antigen specificity is not known. No quality values exist for individual bases; no much larger clone is one base distant. The sequence came from a man between 35 and 55 years old with nasopharyngeal carcinoma. Material: CD8+ T cells from blood, obtained at day -245 from a patient whose treatment included autologous EBV-specific T cells and nivolumab. The chain couples TRBV6-6 to TRBJ1-1; a tentative D call is TRBD1 (5 bases match). The nucleotide sequence reads as follows: TGTGCCAGCAGTAGGGGACGGCCGGGCACTGAAGCTTTCTTT. This gives the protein CASSRGRPGTEAFF.